The 27 T cell receptor beta chains reported below all come from one sample, sequenced in a study of blood T cell repertoires in COVID-19. The assay was immunoSEQ multiplex PCR, and TCRdb's table has in-frame clones only and misses some. The sample lists about 73,000 clones, about 74% occurring once. The sequenced sample consisted of peripheral blood. Receptors were obtained from a man between 70 and 80 years old with COVID-19, enrolled during active disease.

The rearrangement uses TRBV3-1 (or the pseudogene TRBV3-2) and TRBJ2-7; D unresolved. This CDR3 has 13 amino acids. The ends were cut back, 2 bases at V and 0 bases at J, with 5 bases in the middle. CDR1 is LGHDT and CDR2 is YNNKEL in the germline V gene (reference sequence). The CDR3 loop is CASSQRSSYEQYF. The CDR3, as DNA: TGTGCCAGCAGCCAACGGTCCTCCTACGAGCAGTACTTC.

This chain uses TRBV28 with TRBJ2-5; 7 bases line up with TRBD2. Germline values: CDR1 MDHEN, CDR2 SYDVKM. V dropped 5 bases and J dropped 3; count of bases not matched to a gene: 9. This CDR3 is built from 15 residues. CDR3 residues: CASSPALAGKETQYF. In nucleotides, the CDR3 is TGTGCCAGCAGTCCAGCCTTAGCGGGTAAAGAGACCCAGTACTTC.

The chain has TRBV28 and TRBJ1-5, with D uncertain. This CDR3 has 15 residues. CDR1 MDHEN and CDR2 SYDVKM come from the germline V gene. The V and J ends lost 2 bases and 2 bases respectively, with 10 bases between them. The CDR3 protein is CASSLASGGNQPQHF. For the CDR3, the DNA is TGTGCCAGCAGTTTAGCGTCCGGAGGCAATCAGCCCCAGCATTTT.

This clone was observed a few times. The chain carries TRBV7-3 and TRBJ1-1; 8 bases are shared with TRBD1. The CDR3 extends over 13 amino acids. Germline V gene lookup returns CDR1 SGHTA and CDR2 FQGTGA. V lost 6 bases to trimming and J lost 3 bases; unmatched junction nucleotides: 3. The CDR3 DNA follows: TGTGCCAGCAGGTCGACAGGGGACACTGAAGCTTTCTTT. Amino acids: CASRSTGDTEAFF.

This clone has only one observation. The chain is built from TRBV20-1 and TRBJ1-5, with unresolved D. Deletions cut 4 bases from V and 10 bases from J, with 11 bases between. This CDR3 spans 11 amino acids. The germline V gene has CDR1 DFQATT and CDR2 SNEGSKA (reference sequence). CDR3 nucleotide sequence: TGCAGTGCTATCTCCGGCGGTCCCCAGCATTTT. Protein product: CSAISGGPQHF.

This clone was recorded only once. The J gene is TRBJ2-1, the V gene TRBV14, with a tentative D call TRBD2 (5 bases). CDR3 length equals 16 residues. Germline CDR1 SGHDN, CDR2 FVKESK. Deletions cut 1 base from V and 2 bases from J, with 12 bases between. DNA for the CDR3: TGTGCCAGCAGCCAAGTGGGGTCGGGAACCTACAATGAGCAGTTCTTC. It codes for CASSQVGSGTYNEQFF.

J is TRBJ2-1 and V is TRBV30, with 8 bases fitting TRBD1. This CDR3 is built from 14 residues. CDR1 and CDR2 (germline): GTSNPN, SVGIG (reference sequence). V lost 2 bases to trimming and J lost 4 bases; unmatched junction nucleotides: 4. The CDR3: CAWSRDRGYNEQFF. As DNA, the CDR3 is TGTGCCTGGAGTCGAGACAGGGGATACAATGAGCAGTTCTTC.

This rearrangement joins TRBV30 to TRBJ2-1; 7 bases line up with TRBD2. CDR3 length: 14 residues. The V and J ends lost 2 bases and 2 bases, in that order; junction bases with no gene match: 3. The germline CDR1 and CDR2 sequences are GTSNPN and SVGIG (reference sequence). This chain's CDR3 is CAWSPAGTYNEQFF. CDR3 in DNA: TGTGCCTGGAGTCCAGCGGGGACCTACAATGAGCAGTTCTTC.

This clone was counted between two and nine times. V is TRBV2 and J is TRBJ2-1; no definite D call. The CDR3 loop spans 13 amino acids. Trimming took 7 bases from V and 2 from J, leaving 9 bases between them. CDR1 is SNHLY, CDR2 FYNNEI, per germline. CDR3 region: CASIGVAYNEQFF. DNA of the CDR3: TGTGCCAGCATTGGAGTGGCCTACAATGAGCAGTTCTTC.

This clone appeared once. V is TRBV6-6 and J is TRBJ2-4; 9 bases align to TRBD1. CDR1 MNHNY and CDR2 SVGAGI come from the germline V gene (reference sequence). The CDR3 runs to 13 residues. The V gene end was trimmed by 6 bases and the J gene end by 7 bases; junction bases not matched to a gene: 4. The CDR3, as DNA: TGTGCCAGCAGACAACAGGGGGCGAACATTCAGTACTTC. Amino acids: CASRQQGANIQYF.

The rearrangement joins TRBV19 to TRBJ2-1, with 12 bases matching TRBD2. The ends lost 8 bases at V and 4 bases at J; junction bases unmatched: 6. The V gene's germline CDR1 is LNHDA and CDR2 SQIVND (reference sequence). CDR3 size: 15 residues. The CDR3 DNA sequence: TGTGCCAGTGGACCCGGGACTAGCGGGTACAATGAGCAGTTCTTC. This gives the protein CASGPGTSGYNEQFF.

This clone was counted once. V is TRBV15 and J is TRBJ2-3; no reliable D call. Germline V lookup: CDR1 LNHNV, CDR2 YYDKDF (reference sequence). With 0 bases removed from V and 0 bases from J, the gap between germline ends came to 19 bases. There are 19 residues in the CDR3. Here the CDR3 DNA reads TGTGCCACCAGCAGAGATTTTGGATTCGAGGAATATAGCACAGATACGCAGTATTTT. Its translation is CATSRDFGFEEYSTDTQYF. The full variable domain, rest sourced from reference TRBV15 and TRBJ2-3, is DAMVIQNPRYQVTQFGKPVTLSCSQTLNHNVMYWYQQKSSQAPKLLFHYYDKDFNNEADTPDNFQSRRPNTSFCFLDIRSPGLGDTAMYLCATSRDFGFEEYSTDTQYFGPGTRLTVL.

This clone has more than one count but fewer than ten. The chain joins TRBV5-1 to TRBJ1-5; perhaps TRBD1 as D (6 bases). V was shortened by 2 bases and J by 4 bases, with 7 bases between the two germline ends. CDR1 is SGHRS and CDR2 is YFSETQ in the germline V gene. The CDR3 sequence is 13 residues long. The DNA of the CDR3 is TGCGCCAGCAGCTTTGGACAGAATCAGCCCCAGCATTTT. Amino acid sequence: CASSFGQNQPQHF.

This clone was seen more than once but under ten times. The chain employs TRBV29-1 and TRBJ2-1, with 12 bases matching TRBD2. The germline V gene has CDR1 SQVTM and CDR2 ANQGSEA. This CDR3 has 18 residues. V lost 0 bases to trimming and J lost 0 bases; unmatched junction nucleotides: 6. Written as DNA, the CDR3 is TGCAGCGTTGAAGATTCCCCTAGCGGGAGGGTCTCCTACAATGAGCAGTTCTTC. It is translated as CSVEDSPSGRVSYNEQFF.

This clone was observed a handful of times. The J gene is TRBJ1-1, the V gene TRBV3-1 (or the pseudogene TRBV3-2); TRBD1 agrees at 10 bases. After removal of 3 bases from V and 5 bases from J, the junction contained 3 bases not matched to a gene. The CDR3 runs 14 residues. Germline V lookup: CDR1 LGHDT, CDR2 YNNKEL (reference sequence). CDR3 DNA: TGTGCCAGCAGCCAGACAGGGGGCTGGACTGAAGCTTTCTTT. Encoded protein: CASSQTGGWTEAFF.

The chain employs TRBV2 and TRBJ1-1, with 7 bases fitting TRBD1. CDR1 SNHLY and CDR2 FYNNEI come from the germline V gene. The V segment lost 5 bases and the J segment 7 bases; nucleotides outside the gene matches: 13. The CDR3 loop spans 15 amino acids. Written as DNA, the CDR3 is TGTGCCAGCAGTAAAACTCGACAGGGAGCGAATGAAGCTTTCTTT. This sequence encodes CASSKTRQGANEAFF. The full variable domain, in which reference TRBV2 and TRBJ1-1 provide the parts outside the CDR3, is EPEVTQTPSHQVTQMGQEVILRCVPISNHLYFYWYRQILGQKVEFLVSFYNNEISEKSEIFDDQFSVERPDGSNFTLKIRSTKLEDSAMYFCASSKTRQGANEAFFGQGTRLTVV.

The rearrangement joins TRBV7-2 to TRBJ1-2; a weak D match, TRBD1 (5 bases). Deletions cut 1 base from V and 10 bases from J, with 10 bases between. The CDR3 is 12 amino acids. In germline, CDR1 is SGHTA, CDR2 FQGNSA. The DNA for the CDR3 is TGTGCCAGCAGCTTAGACAGGTCTACCTACACCTTC. Translated, it gives CASSLDRSTYTF.

The gene calls are TRBV24-1 and TRBJ1-5, with D possibly being TRBD1 (6 bases). This CDR3 has 15 residues. Per the germline V gene, CDR1 is KGHDR and CDR2 is SFDVKD. V lost 2 bases and J lost 5, with 12 bases in between. CDR3 protein: CATSDSQGWDQPQHF. CDR3 sequence (DNA): TGTGCCACCAGTGATTCTCAGGGGTGGGATCAGCCCCAGCATTTT.

This clone was counted a single time. V and J are TRBV2 and TRBJ2-3; 8 bases line up with TRBD2. The CDR3 runs to 18 residues. The germline V gene encodes CDR1 SNHLY and CDR2 FYNNEI. The V and J ends lost 8 bases and 1 base, in that order; junction bases with no gene match: 17. The CDR3 sequence is CASHPGATSGGRTDTQYF. The CDR3, as DNA: TGTGCCAGCCATCCAGGGGCTACTAGCGGAGGACGCACAGATACGCAGTATTTT.

The chain links TRBV30 to TRBJ1-1; D remains unclear. Germline V gene lookup returns CDR1 GTSNPN and CDR2 SVGIG (reference sequence). V was shortened by 7 bases and J by 11 bases, with 23 bases between the two germline ends. This CDR3 has 13 residues. CDR3 amino acids: CAFSLVRTIGAFF. CDR3 bases: TGTGCCTTTTCGCTGGTCAGGACTATTGGGGCTTTCTTT.

J is TRBJ2-1 and V is TRBV4-3; 13 nucleotides align to TRBD2. CDR1 and CDR2 (germline): LGHNA, YSLEER. The CDR3 length is 18 residues. V shed 4 bases, J shed 2 bases, and the junction held 8 bases outside the gene matches. The CDR3 loop reads CASSPGTSGIRAYNEQFF. The CDR3 DNA reads as TGCGCCAGCAGCCCGGGGACTAGCGGGATACGAGCCTACAATGAGCAGTTCTTC.

The CDR3 sequence: CASSWGGQGDEKLFF. The CDR3 coding sequence is TGTGCCAGCAGCTGGGGGGGACAGGGGGACGAAAAACTGTTTTTT. This chain joins TRBV5-4 and TRBJ1-4, with TRBD1 identical over 11 bases. The trim removed 3 bases at V and 8 bases at J, leaving 6 bases unmatched. This CDR3 contains 15 residues. The V gene's germline CDR1 is SGHNT and CDR2 YYREEE (reference sequence).

CDR3 sequence reads: CASSEPLAGGRDTQYF. The CDR3 bases are TGTGCCAGCAGCGAGCCACTAGCGGGAGGGAGAGATACGCAGTATTTT. The J gene is TRBJ2-3, the V gene TRBV6-2 or TRBV6-3, with 13 bases lining up with TRBD2. CDR1 is MNHEY, CDR2 SVGEGT, per germline. Trimming removed 6 bases from V and 5 bases from J; junction bases left unmatched: 8. The CDR3 has 16 amino acids.

This chain uses TRBV27 with TRBJ1-1; D is unclear. This CDR3 comprises 14 residues. The V gene lost 4 bases and the J gene lost 4 bases, with 13 bases spanning the gap. CDR1 is MNHEY and CDR2 is SMNVEV in the germline V gene (reference sequence). The DNA for the CDR3 is TGTGCCAGCAGTTCCCCGTTGGCCCCCACTGAAGCTTTCTTT. Its protein product is CASSSPLAPTEAFF.

CDR3 protein: CAISEKGGLGTEAFF. The DNA for the CDR3 is TGTGCCATCAGTGAGAAAGGAGGGCTGGGCACTGAAGCTTTCTTT. The chain combines TRBV10-3 with TRBJ1-1, with D unresolved. The CDR3 is made up of 15 amino acids. The V gene's germline CDR1 is ENHRY and CDR2 SYGVKD. Trimming left V 2 bases short and J 4 bases short, with 14 bases between.

The chain carries TRBV7-2 and TRBJ1-3, with D uncertain. Germline V gene sequence: CDR1 SGHTA, CDR2 FQGNSA. The V end lost 7 bases, the J end lost 1 base, and 14 bases lay between the germline ends. The CDR3 sequence is 15 residues long. The CDR3 sequence is CASNLAAGSGNTIYF. In DNA, the CDR3 is TGTGCCAGCAACCTCGCAGCGGGGTCTGGAAACACCATATATTTT.

The rearrangement uses TRBV28 and TRBJ1-4, with D uncertain. This CDR3 is 15 amino acids long. V was clipped by 5 bases and J by 8 bases, with 18 bases between them. Looked up from germline, CDR1 is MDHEN and CDR2 is SYDVKM. CDR3 sequence (DNA): TGTGCCAGCAGTACTCCTGCCCATTCTAGCGAAAAACTGTTTTTT. Amino acid sequence: CASSTPAHSSEKLFF.